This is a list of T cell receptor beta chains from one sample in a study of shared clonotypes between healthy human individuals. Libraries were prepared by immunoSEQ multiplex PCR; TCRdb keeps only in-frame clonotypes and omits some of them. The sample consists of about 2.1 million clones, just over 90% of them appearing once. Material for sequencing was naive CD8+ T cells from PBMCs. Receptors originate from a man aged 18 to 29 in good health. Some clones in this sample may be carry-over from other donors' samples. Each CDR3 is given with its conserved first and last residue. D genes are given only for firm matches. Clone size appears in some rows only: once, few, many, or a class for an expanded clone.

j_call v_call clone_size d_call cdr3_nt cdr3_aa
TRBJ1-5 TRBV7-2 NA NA TGTGCCAGCAGCTTAGTGGGGAACGGCAATCAGCCCCAGCATTTT CASSLVGNGNQPQHF
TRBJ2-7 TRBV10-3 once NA TGTGCCATCAGTGATTACCGGGACACCTACGAGCAGTACTTC CAISDYRDTYEQYF
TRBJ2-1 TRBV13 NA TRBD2 TGTGCCAGCCGCTCGAGACGGGAGGGCTCTTACAATGAGCAGTTCTTC CASRSRREGSYNEQFF
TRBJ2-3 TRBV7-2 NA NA TGTGCCAGCAGCTTAGTAAGGGTGAGAGGGGCAGATACGCAGTATTTT CASSLVRVRGADTQYF
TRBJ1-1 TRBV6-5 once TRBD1 TGTGCCAGCAGTTGGACAGGGGATGACACTGAAGCTTTCTTT CASSWTGDDTEAFF
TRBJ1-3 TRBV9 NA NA TGTGCCAGCAGCGTACGCGGTTTCTCTGGAAACACCATATATTTT CASSVRGFSGNTIYF
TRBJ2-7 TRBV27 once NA TGTGCCAGCAGCCAGTTCGGGTGGGGGTCCTACGAGCAGTACTTC CASSQFGWGSYEQYF
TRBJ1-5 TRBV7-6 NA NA TGTGCCAGCAGCCAGGGGTTGAGGCAGCCCCAGCATTTT CASSQGLRQPQHF
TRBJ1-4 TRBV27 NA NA TGTGCCAGCAGTTCTACAGGGATGTGGGTGGAAAAACTGTTTTTT CASSSTGMWVEKLFF
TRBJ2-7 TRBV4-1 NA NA TGCGCCAGCAGCCATCGGGGAGGGGGCTACGAGCAGTACTTC CASSHRGGGYEQYF
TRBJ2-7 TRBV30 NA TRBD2 TGTGCCTGGAGTGTACTGGGCGGGAGCGAGCAGTACTTC CAWSVLGGSEQYF
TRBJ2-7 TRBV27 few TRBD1 TGTGCCAGCAGTTTAGCAGGGGGCTACGAGCAGTACTTC CASSLAGGYEQYF
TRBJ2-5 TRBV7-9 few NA TGTGCCAGCAGCTCAAACTGGGGCATCCAGTACTTC CASSSNWGIQYF
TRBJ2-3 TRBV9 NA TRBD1 TGTGCCAGCAGCGTGGGACAGTCGAGTTACACAGATACGCAGTATTTT CASSVGQSSYTDTQYF
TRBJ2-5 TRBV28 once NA TGTGCCAGCAGTTTAGAGGGATTGAGAGAGACCCAGTACTTC CASSLEGLRETQYF
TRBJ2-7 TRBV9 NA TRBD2 TGTGCCAGCAGCCCAAGGTCTAGCGGGATTACCTACGAGCAGTACTTC CASSPRSSGITYEQYF
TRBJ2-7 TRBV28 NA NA TGTGCCAGCAGTTTTGGTGCAGGACGAGACGAGCAGTACTTC CASSFGAGRDEQYF
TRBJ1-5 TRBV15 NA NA TGTGCCACCAGCGGGGGTATGGGGACCGCTCAGCCCCAGCATTTT CATSGGMGTAQPQHF
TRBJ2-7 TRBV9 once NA TGTGCCAGCAGCGCACTTCTCGGTCAGGAGCAGTACTTC CASSALLGQEQYF
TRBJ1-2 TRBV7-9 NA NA TGTGCCAGCAGCTTAGCGGGCCCCCACAGGATGACTGGCTACACCTTC CASSLAGPHRMTGYTF
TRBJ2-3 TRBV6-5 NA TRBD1 TGTGCCAGCAGTTACGGGGACAGGGTCACAGATACGCAGTATTTT CASSYGDRVTDTQYF
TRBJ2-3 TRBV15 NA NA TGTGCCACCAGCCCCCGGACAGACACAGATACGCAGTATTTT CATSPRTDTDTQYF
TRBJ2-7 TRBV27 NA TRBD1 TGTGCCAGCAGTTTATCCTTCGGGACAGGGTCCTACGAGCAGTACTTC CASSLSFGTGSYEQYF
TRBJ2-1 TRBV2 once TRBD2 TGTGCCAGCAGTGAACGACTAGCGGAGATTAATGAGCAGTTCTTC CASSERLAEINEQFF
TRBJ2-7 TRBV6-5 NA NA TGTGCCAGCAGACAGGGTGAGATCTACGAGCAGTACTTC CASRQGEIYEQYF
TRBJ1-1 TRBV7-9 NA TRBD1 TGTGCCAGCAGCTCCAGGGACAGGGTATGGTACACTGAAGCTTTCTTT CASSSRDRVWYTEAFF
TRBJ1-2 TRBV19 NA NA TGTGCCAGTACCTCCTATGGGGGCTCCACGGATATTAACTATGGCTACACCTTC CASTSYGGSTDINYGYTF
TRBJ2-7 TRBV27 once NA TGTGCCAGCAGTTTATACAGGAAACCCTACGAGCAGTACTTC CASSLYRKPYEQYF
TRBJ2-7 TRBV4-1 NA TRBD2 TGCGCCAGCAGCCATAAGAGCGGGAGGTTCTACGAGCAGTACTTC CASSHKSGRFYEQYF
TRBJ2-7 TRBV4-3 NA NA TGCGCCAGCAGCCAAGCAGCCACTCCCTATTCCTACGAGCAGTACTTC CASSQAATPYSYEQYF
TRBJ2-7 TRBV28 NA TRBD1 TGTGCCAGCAGTTTCTCCCCGGACAGGGGGCCCACCTACGAGCAGTACTTC CASSFSPDRGPTYEQYF
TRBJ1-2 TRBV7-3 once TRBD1 TGTGCCAGCAGCCCAACGACAGGGACCTATGGCTACACCTTC CASSPTTGTYGYTF
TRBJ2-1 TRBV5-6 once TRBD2 TGTGCCAGCAGCTGGACGTCTCCTAGCGGGAGGGGGAATGAGCAGTTCTTC CASSWTSPSGRGNEQFF
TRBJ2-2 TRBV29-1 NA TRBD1 TGCAGCGTTGAACGGACAGGGAACACCGGGGAGCTGTTTTTT CSVERTGNTGELFF
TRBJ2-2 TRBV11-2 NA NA TGTGCCAGCAGCTCCCGGACTGCGCCCGGGGAGCTGTTTTTT CASSSRTAPGELFF
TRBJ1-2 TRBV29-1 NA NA TGCAGCGACAACCCGAGGACGGCCAACTATGGCTACACCTTC CSDNPRTANYGYTF
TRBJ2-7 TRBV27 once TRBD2 TGTGCAGCGGGGCGGGAGCAGTACTTC CAAGREQYF
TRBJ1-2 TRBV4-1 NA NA TGCGCCAGCAGCCAAGCCACAGGGAATGTTTATGGCTACACCTTC CASSQATGNVYGYTF
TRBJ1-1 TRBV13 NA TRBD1 TGTGCCAGCAGCTCCGGGACAGGGGGCCGGGCTGAAGCTTTCTTT CASSSGTGGRAEAFF
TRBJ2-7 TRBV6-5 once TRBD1 TGTGCCAGCAGTTCGACAGGGTACGAGCAGTACTTC CASSSTGYEQYF
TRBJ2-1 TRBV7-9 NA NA TGTGCCAGCAGCCAATCCTACTCGAGCTACAATGAGCAGTTCTTC CASSQSYSSYNEQFF
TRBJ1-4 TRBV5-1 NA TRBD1 TGCGCCAGCAGCCTAGGACAGGGCTATAATGAAAAACTGTTTTTT CASSLGQGYNEKLFF
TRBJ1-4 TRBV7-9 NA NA TGTGCCAGCAGCCCGGGGGCAGAGGATGAAACTAATGAAAAACTGTTTTTT CASSPGAEDETNEKLFF
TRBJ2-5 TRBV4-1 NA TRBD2 TGCGCCAGCAGCGTATCGGGAGGAGAGACCCAGTACTTC CASSVSGGETQYF
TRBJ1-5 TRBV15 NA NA TGTGCCACCAGCTCAACAGGGTATAGCAATCAGCCCCAGCATTTT CATSSTGYSNQPQHF
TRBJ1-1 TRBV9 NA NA TGTGCCAGCAGCGTACTACCTGGGGTCCGCCAGGGCACTGAAGCTTTCTTT CASSVLPGVRQGTEAFF
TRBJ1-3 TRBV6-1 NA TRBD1 TGTGCCAGCACTCACAGGGGAATCTCTGGAAACACCATATATTTT CASTHRGISGNTIYF